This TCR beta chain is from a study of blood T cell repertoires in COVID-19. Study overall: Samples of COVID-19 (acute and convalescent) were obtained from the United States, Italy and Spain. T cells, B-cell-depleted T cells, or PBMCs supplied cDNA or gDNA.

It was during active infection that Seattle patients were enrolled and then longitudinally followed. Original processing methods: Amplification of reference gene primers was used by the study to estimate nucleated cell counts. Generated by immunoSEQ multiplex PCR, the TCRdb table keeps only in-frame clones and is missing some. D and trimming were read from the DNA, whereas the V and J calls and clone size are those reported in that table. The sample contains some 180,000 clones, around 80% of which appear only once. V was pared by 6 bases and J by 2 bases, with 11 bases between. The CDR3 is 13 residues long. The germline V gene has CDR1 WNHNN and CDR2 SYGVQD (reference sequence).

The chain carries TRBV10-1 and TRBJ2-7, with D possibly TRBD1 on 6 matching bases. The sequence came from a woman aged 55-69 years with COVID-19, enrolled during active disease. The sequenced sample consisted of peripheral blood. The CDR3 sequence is CASSPDRPYEQYF. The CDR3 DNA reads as TGCGCCAGCAGCCCCGACAGGCCCTACGAGCAGTACTTC.